The 5 T cell receptor beta chains given below trace back to one sample, sequenced in a study of regulatory T cells in long-lasting Graves disease. Time point meaning: persistent/refractory GD, antithyroid drugs over 5 years with positive TRAb. PBMCs were the source of the RNA used for TCR sequencing. Relying on iRepertoire HTBI primers and Arm-PCR of CDR3 regions, the team built TCR beta libraries. TCRdb fed the multiplex PCR reads into MiXCR, producing one record per CDR3 protein. This table has about 310,000 distinct CDR3 sequences, roughly 21% appearing once. Sequenced material: peripheral blood mononuclear cells (PBMCs), taken when the disease was refractory, from a patient treated with antithyroid drugs. These receptors were collected from a female donor with Graves disease.

The V gene is TRBV11-2, the J gene TRBJ2-1; TRBD1 agrees at 9 bases. The DNA matches TRBJ2-7 better at its end, which makes the J call doubtful. The CDR3 is made up of 14 amino acids. The V gene's germline CDR1 is SGHAT and CDR2 FQNNGV. The CDR3 DNA reads as TGTGCCAGCAGCTCGGGACAGGGTTGGCGTGAGCAGTACTTC. Translating it yields CASSSGQGWREQYF.

By share of the sample, this clonotype is hyperexpanded. The chain uses TRBV9 and TRBJ2-5; 8 bases are a match to TRBD2. Germline V gene sequence: CDR1 SGDLS, CDR2 YYNGEE. The CDR3 runs 16 residues. With 5 bases clipped from V and 4 bases from J, the junction kept 13 bases outside the gene matches. CDR3 DNA sequence: TGTGCCAGCAGTAAGGAAGTGGGACTAGTGGGAGAGACCCAGTACTTC. This translates into CASSKEVGLVGETQYF.

This clonotype has ten or more counts. The chain combines TRBV28 with TRBJ2-6; 11 nucleotides match TRBD1. The V and J ends lost 5 bases and 4 bases, in that order; junction bases with no gene match: 7. This CDR3 has 17 residues. The germline V gene encodes CDR1 MDHEN and CDR2 SYDVKM. The CDR3 spells CASSVGQGVDGANVLTF. CDR3 in DNA: TGTGCCAGCAGTGTGGGACAGGGGGTTGACGGGGCCAACGTCCTGACTTTC.

The V and J genes are TRBV5-1 and TRBJ1-2; D unresolved. The V end was cut by 3 bases, the J end by 3 bases, with 9 bases between. The CDR3 runs to 13 residues. Germline V CDR1 and CDR2: SGHRS, YFSETQ. The CDR3 is CASSSDPYYGYTF. The CDR3 coding sequence is TGCGCCAGCAGCTCCGACCCGTACTATGGCTACACCTTC.

In its sample, this clonotype was seen a few times. V is TRBV4-3 and J is TRBJ2-5; 8 bases are shared with TRBD2. This CDR3 comprises 16 residues. Germline-derived CDR1 and CDR2 are LGHNA and YSLEER. With V trimmed by 4 bases and J by 5 bases, 12 bases remained unmatched. The CDR3 region is CASSPLAGGFMETQYF. DNA of the CDR3: TGCGCCAGCAGCCCTTTGGCGGGAGGATTCATGGAGACCCAGTACTTC.